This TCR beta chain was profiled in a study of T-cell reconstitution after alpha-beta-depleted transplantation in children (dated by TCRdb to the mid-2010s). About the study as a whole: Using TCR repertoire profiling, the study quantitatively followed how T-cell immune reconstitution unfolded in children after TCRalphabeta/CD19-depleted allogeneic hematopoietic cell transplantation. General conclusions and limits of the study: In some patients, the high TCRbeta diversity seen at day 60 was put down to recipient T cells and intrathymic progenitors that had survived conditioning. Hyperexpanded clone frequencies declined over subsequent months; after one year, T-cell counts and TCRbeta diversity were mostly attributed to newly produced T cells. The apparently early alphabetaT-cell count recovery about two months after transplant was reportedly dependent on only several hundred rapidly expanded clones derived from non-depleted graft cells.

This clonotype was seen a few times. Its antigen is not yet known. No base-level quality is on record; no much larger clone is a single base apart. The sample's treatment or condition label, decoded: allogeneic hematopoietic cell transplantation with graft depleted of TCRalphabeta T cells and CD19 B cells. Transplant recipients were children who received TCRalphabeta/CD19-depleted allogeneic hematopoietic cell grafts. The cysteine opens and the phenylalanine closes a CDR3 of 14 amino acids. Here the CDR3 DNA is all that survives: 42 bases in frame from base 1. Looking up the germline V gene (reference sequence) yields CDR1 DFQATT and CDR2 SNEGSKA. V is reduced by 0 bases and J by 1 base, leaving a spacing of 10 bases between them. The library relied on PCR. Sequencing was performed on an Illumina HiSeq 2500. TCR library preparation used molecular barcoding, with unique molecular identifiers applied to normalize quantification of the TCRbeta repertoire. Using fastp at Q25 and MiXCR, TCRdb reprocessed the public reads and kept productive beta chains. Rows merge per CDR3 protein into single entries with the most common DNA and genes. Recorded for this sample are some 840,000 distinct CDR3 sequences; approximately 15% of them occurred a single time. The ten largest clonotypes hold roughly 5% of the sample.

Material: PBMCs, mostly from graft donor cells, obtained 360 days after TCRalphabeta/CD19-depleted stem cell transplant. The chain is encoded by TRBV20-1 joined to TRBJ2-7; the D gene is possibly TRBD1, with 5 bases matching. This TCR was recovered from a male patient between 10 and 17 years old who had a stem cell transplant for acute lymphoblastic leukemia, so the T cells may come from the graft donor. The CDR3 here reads CSARDYDSSYEQYF. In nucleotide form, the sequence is TGCAGTGCTAGAGATTACGACAGTTCCTACGAGCAGTACTTC.